A selection of T cell receptor beta chains follows, all from one sample in a study of T cell responses to AZD1222 COVID-19 vaccine. Clones were read by immunoSEQ multiplex PCR, and TCRdb kept only the in-frame ones, dropping some. The table lists around 89,000 clones, about nine tenths of them singletons, with about 10% in the top ten. The sequencing here drew on peripheral blood, taken on day 0 of AZD1222 vaccination. These receptor sequences come from an adult in good health. Both conserved end residues are part of each CDR3. D genes are given only for firm matches. Size values are once, few and many counts, or a class for expanded clones, and some rows have none.

V	length	size	D	J	CDR3	DNA
TRBV4-1	15	.	.	TRBJ1-2	CASSQDPGGATGYTF	TGCGCCAGCAGCCAAGATCCCGGGGGCGCGACTGGCTACACCTTC
TRBV23-1	15	.	TRBD2	TRBJ2-2	CASSQVGGYTGELFF	TGCGCCAGCAGTCAGGTCGGGGGGTACACCGGGGAGCTGTTTTTT
TRBV7-3	15	.	TRBD2	TRBJ2-2	CASSTSSGNTGELFF	TGTGCCAGCAGCACGTCTAGCGGTAACACCGGGGAGCTGTTTTTT
TRBV9	17	.	TRBD1	TRBJ1-3	CASSVGGAGGDGNTIYF	TGTGCCAGCAGCGTAGGCGGCGCAGGGGGGGATGGAAACACCATATATTTT
TRBV19	16	.	.	TRBJ1-5	CASSIATLNTDQPQHF	TGTGCCAGTAGTATAGCCACGCTGAATACGGATCAGCCCCAGCATTTT
TRBV30	14	.	.	TRBJ2-7	CAWNIRSVSGEQYF	TGTGCCTGGAATATAAGGTCCGTAAGTGGCGAGCAGTACTTC
TRBV5-1	12	.	.	TRBJ2-3	CASSLEIDTQYF	TGCGCCAGCAGCTTGGAGATCGATACGCAGTATTTT
TRBV3-1/TRBV3-2	14	.	.	TRBJ1-2	CASSQSSGAYGYTF	TGTGCCAGCAGCCAGTCCTCAGGGGCGTATGGCTACACCTTC
TRBV19	12	.	TRBD1	TRBJ1-2	CASSDRAYGYTF	TGTGCCAGTAGCGACAGGGCCTATGGCTACACCTTC
TRBV24-1	13	.	.	TRBJ2-1	CATSDPTVDEQFF	TGTGCCACCAGTGATCCGACGGTGGATGAGCAGTTCTTC
TRBV6-5	14	few	.	TRBJ1-4	CASRGSGGNEKLFF	TGTGCCAGCAGAGGCTCGGGAGGGAATGAAAAACTGTTTTTT
TRBV5-1	15	.	.	TRBJ1-4	CASSLSGERGEKLFF	TGCGCCAGCAGCTTGTCGGGGGAACGGGGTGAAAAACTGTTTTTT
TRBV29-1	15	.	.	TRBJ1-3	CSVEFGGRSGNTIYF	TGCAGCGTTGAATTCGGGGGGCGCTCTGGAAACACCATATATTTT
TRBV6-5	13	.	.	TRBJ2-7	CASTKAASYEQYF	TGTGCCAGCACCAAAGCGGCCTCCTACGAGCAGTACTTC
TRBV5-1	15	.	.	TRBJ2-7	CASSLSQGRIYEQYF	TGCGCCAGCAGCTTGAGCCAGGGTAGAATCTACGAGCAGTACTTC
TRBV5-1	13	.	TRBD1	TRBJ2-7	CASSPGQQYEQYF	TGCGCCAGCAGCCCGGGACAGCAATACGAGCAGTACTTC
TRBV28	15	.	.	TRBJ1-3	CASSSRDLSGNTIYF	TGTGCCAGCAGTTCCCGGGACCTCTCTGGAAACACCATATATTTT
TRBV6-6	15	.	.	TRBJ1-5	CASKNGGHSNQPQHF	TGTGCCAGCAAGAACGGCGGCCATAGCAATCAGCCCCAGCATTTT
TRBV7-9	12	.	.	TRBJ1-2	CASRAGGDGYTF	TGTGCCAGCCGGGCCGGGGGCGACGGCTACACCTTC
TRBV7-2	18	.	.	TRBJ1-1	CASSLADLGRAMNTEAFF	TGTGCCAGCAGCTTAGCAGACTTGGGCAGGGCCATGAACACTGAAGCTTTCTTT
TRBV11-2	13	.	.	TRBJ1-4	CASSLERTEKLFF	TGTGCCAGCAGCTTGGAGCGGACAGAAAAACTGTTTTTT
TRBV7-2	17	.	TRBD2	TRBJ2-3	CASSQRPLAGGLDTQYF	TGTGCCAGCAGCCAACGACCCCTAGCGGGAGGGCTGGATACGCAGTATTTT
TRBV7-2	14	.	.	TRBJ1-1	CASSLGLMNTEAFF	TGTGCCAGCAGCTTGGGACTGATGAACACTGAAGCTTTCTTT
TRBV28	10	.	TRBD1	TRBJ1-6	CARHRDRLWF	TGTGCCAGACACCGGGACAGGTTATGGTTT
TRBV20-1	11	.	.	TRBJ2-1	CSARPSVEQFF	TGCAGTGCTAGACCTAGCGTGGAGCAGTTCTTC
TRBV5-1	17	.	TRBD2	TRBJ2-7	CASSSGASGNVAYEQYF	TGCGCCAGCAGCTCCGGGGCTAGCGGGAACGTCGCCTACGAGCAGTACTTC
TRBV7-9	13	.	.	TRBJ1-1	CASSKVMNTEAFF	TGTGCCAGCAGCAAGGTCATGAACACTGAAGCTTTCTTT
TRBV3-1/TRBV3-2	16	.	TRBD2	TRBJ2-3	CASSQAPGLVSDTQYF	TGTGCCAGCAGCCAAGCACCGGGACTAGTGTCAGATACGCAGTATTTT
TRBV7-9	15	.	.	TRBJ2-5	CASSLEAGRQETQYF	TGTGCCAGCAGCTTAGAGGCGGGGAGGCAAGAGACCCAGTACTTC
TRBV6-1	18	.	.	TRBJ1-6	CASSEDRVRVLNNSPLHF	TGTGCCAGCAGTGAAGACCGGGTTAGGGTGTTGAATAATTCACCCCTCCACTTT
TRBV7-2	16	.	.	TRBJ2-1	CASSLIGRLEWNEQFF	TGTGCCAGCAGCTTGATAGGGAGATTGGAATGGAATGAGCAGTTCTTC
TRBV28	15	.	TRBD2	TRBJ2-7	CASRRLAGGYYEQYF	TGTGCCAGCAGGCGACTAGCGGGGGGTTACTACGAGCAGTACTTC
TRBV3-1/TRBV3-2	12	.	.	TRBJ1-5	CASSQLNQPQHF	TGTGCCAGCAGCCAACTTAATCAGCCCCAGCATTTT
TRBV19	15	once	.	TRBJ1-1	CASSIDGRANTEAFF	TGTGCCAGTAGTATTGACGGGAGGGCGAACACTGAAGCTTTCTTT
TRBV3-1/TRBV3-2	14	.	.	TRBJ1-1	CASSLGHSNTEAFF	TGTGCCAGCAGCCTGGGGCATTCGAACACTGAAGCTTTCTTT
TRBV6-6	12	.	.	TRBJ2-3	CASSYSGDTQYF	TGTGCCAGCAGTTACTCTGGGGATACGCAGTATTTT
TRBV10-3	13	once	.	TRBJ2-5	CAISDVVGETQYF	TGTGCCATCAGTGACGTAGTGGGGGAGACCCAGTACTTC
TRBV27	13	few	.	TRBJ2-7	CASRELDSYEQYF	TGTGCCAGCAGGGAGTTGGACTCCTACGAGCAGTACTTC
TRBV10-2	15	few	.	TRBJ1-1	CASSESYGGGSEAFF	TGCGCCAGCAGTGAGTCTTATGGCGGAGGGAGTGAAGCTTTCTTT
TRBV5-8	15	.	.	TRBJ2-3	CASSFRQANTDTQYF	TGTGCCAGCAGCTTTCGACAGGCGAACACAGATACGCAGTATTTT
TRBV28	15	.	.	TRBJ1-6	CASTPSRVYNSPLHF	TGTGCCAGCACCCCTTCGAGGGTTTATAATTCACCCCTCCACTTT
TRBV6-4	14	.	.	TRBJ1-1	CASSRETGNTEAFF	TGTGCCAGCAGTAGGGAGACAGGTAACACTGAAGCTTTCTTT
TRBV28	13	.	TRBD1	TRBJ2-7	CASSSGTGAFWYF	TGTGCCAGCAGTTCCGGGACAGGGGCCTTCTGGTACTTC